Below are 19 T cell receptor beta chains sequenced from a single sample in a study of identical twins' blood T cells. TCRdb reprocessed the 5' RACE reads with MiXCR, giving one entry per CDR3 protein. The data hold 350,000 to 400,000 distinct CDR3 sequences, with around 30% observed a single time. Specimen: PBMCs. Receptor source: a woman aged 18-50 years in good health.

The chain joins TRBV7-2 to TRBJ1-5; D not resolved. The ends were cut back, 2 bases at V and 3 bases at J, with 5 bases in the middle. The CDR3 sequence is 13 residues long. Germline CDR1 reads SGHTA; CDR2 reads FQGNSA. This CDR3 is CASSLKVNQPQHF. In DNA form, the CDR3 reads TGTGCCAGCAGCTTAAAGGTCAATCAGCCCCAGCATTTT.

This clonotype has more than one count but fewer than ten. The rearrangement joins TRBV9 to TRBJ1-3; the D is unclear. Germline V lookup: CDR1 SGDLS, CDR2 YYNGEE. This CDR3 has 14 residues. Trimming took off 6 bases at V and 0 bases at J, with 10 bases between the two ends. The CDR3 spells CASKGGSSGNTIYF. The CDR3 region has the DNA TGTGCCAGCAAGGGCGGCAGCTCTGGAAACACCATATATTTT.

This clonotype was picked up a small number of times. This chain uses TRBV29-1 with TRBJ1-1, with D perhaps matching TRBD1 (5 bases). The CDR3 spans 14 residues. V was cut by 3 bases and J by 0 bases, with 11 bases left in between. Germline values: CDR1 SQVTM, CDR2 ANQGSEA. In DNA, the CDR3 is TGCAGCGTTGACGGGGGGGGAATGAACACTGAAGCTTTCTTT. It codes for CSVDGGGMNTEAFF. Filled out from reference TRBV29-1 and TRBJ1-1, the complete variable domain reads SAVISQKPSRDICQRGTSLTIQCQVDSQVTMMFWYRQQPGQSLTLIATANQGSEATYESGFVIDKFPISRPNLTFSTLTVSNMSPEDSSIYLCSVDGGGMNTEAFFGQGTRLTVV.

This clonotype appeared many times. This rearrangement joins TRBV12-3 or TRBV12-4 to TRBJ1-5; no clear D gene. The V end was cut by 3 bases, the J end by 4 bases, with 7 bases between. The CDR3 length is 13 residues. The CDR3 loop reads CASSFQVNQPQHF. The CDR3 nucleotides read TGTGCCAGCAGTTTTCAAGTTAATCAGCCCCAGCATTTT.

The gene calls are TRBV6-6 and TRBJ1-1; 9 positions agree with TRBD1. The CDR3 is made up of 13 amino acids. V was clipped by 4 bases and J by 9 bases; unmatched bases: 6. Per germline, CDR1 MNHNY and CDR2 SVGAGI (reference sequence). CDR3 sequence: CASSSDRGGQAFF. The DNA for the CDR3 is TGTGCCAGCAGTTCCGACAGGGGGGGTCAAGCTTTCTTT.

The rearrangement links TRBV19 to TRBJ1-2, with TRBD1 identical over 8 bases. This CDR3 has 14 residues. With 6 bases clipped from V and 10 bases from J, the junction kept 13 bases outside the gene matches. CDR1 LNHDA and CDR2 SQIVND come from the germline V gene (reference sequence). The CDR3 nucleotides are TGTGCCAGTAGGCCACCGGACAGGGAGAATGACTACACCTTC. Encoded protein: CASRPPDRENDYTF.

This clonotype has a count of ten or more. Germline and junction disagree at one end, which may indicate a read error. The chain carries TRBV6-2 or TRBV6-3 and TRBJ2-3; D call uncertain. CDR1 is MNHEY, CDR2 SVGEGT, per germline. This CDR3 region has 12 residues. CDR3 residues: CASSLRTDTQYF. CDR3 DNA: TGCGCCAGCAGCTTGAGAACCGATACGCAGTATTTT.

The chain links TRBV6-1 to TRBJ1-2; D is unclear. Germline lookup yields CDR1 MNHNS and CDR2 SASEGT. Trimming took 2 bases from V and 3 from J, leaving 10 bases between them. The CDR3 has 14 residues. The DNA of the CDR3 is TGTGCCAGCAGTGAACTCCAGAGCTACTATGGCTACACCTTC. Protein sequence: CASSELQSYYGYTF.

The chain uses TRBV7-9 and TRBJ1-1; no reliable D call. V gave up 5 bases and J gave up 7 bases, with 17 bases separating them. From germline, CDR1 is SEHNR and CDR2 FQNEAQ (reference sequence). The CDR3 is 14 residues long. CDR3 in DNA: TGTGCCAGCAGCCTAGGGATGCAGGCCTTTGAAGCTTTCTTT. This codes for CASSLGMQAFEAFF.

Of note for this clonotype: The junction departs from the called germline gene at one end, perhaps through a read error. The chain links TRBV12-5 to TRBJ1-6; no clear D. The CDR3 has 16 amino acids. Looked up from germline, CDR1 is LGHNT and CDR2 is FRNRAP. CDR3 bases: TGTACTAGTGCTTTGACGCAGAGCTCCTATAATTCACCCCTCCACTTT. This codes for CTSALTQSSYNSPLHF.

This clonotype was counted a few times. The V call is TRBV20-1, the J call TRBJ1-1, with D possibly TRBD1 on 6 matching bases. CDR3 length equals 15 residues. CDR1 and CDR2 from the germline V gene are DFQATT and SNEGSKA (reference sequence). Trimming removed 3 bases at V and 0 bases at J, with 14 bases between. CDR3: CSASPPRGMNTEAFF. Written as DNA, the CDR3 is TGCAGTGCTAGCCCCCCCAGGGGCATGAACACTGAAGCTTTCTTT.

The V gene is TRBV2, the J gene TRBJ1-2; D is unresolved. CDR3 size: 14 residues. With 6 bases removed from V and 4 bases from J, the gap between germline ends came to 15 bases. Germline-derived CDR1 and CDR2 are SNHLY and FYNNEI. The CDR3 loop is CASSLKVASYGYTF. The CDR3 DNA reads as TGTGCCAGCAGCCTAAAGGTGGCTAGCTATGGCTACACCTTC. The full variable domain, with the rest looked up from reference TRBV2 and TRBJ1-2, is EPEVTQTPSHQVTQMGQEVILRCVPISNHLYFYWYRQILGQKVEFLVSFYNNEISEKSEIFDDQFSVERPDGSNFTLKIRSTKLEDSAMYFCASSLKVASYGYTFGSGTRLTVV.

This clonotype was found many times. The V call is TRBV29-1, the J call TRBJ1-4; D remains ambiguous. CDR3 size: 13 residues. CDR1 and CDR2 from the germline V gene are SQVTM and ANQGSEA. Trimming shortened V by 6 bases and J by 8 bases, and 16 bases separated the two germline ends. CDR3 loop: CSVSTIYGEKLFF. CDR3 bases: TGCAGCGTCTCCACTATATATGGGGAAAAACTGTTTTTT.

This sequence joins TRBV29-1 and TRBJ1-2; no clear D. Germline V lookup: CDR1 SQVTM, CDR2 ANQGSEA. The CDR3 is 9 residues long. Trimming took off 8 bases at V and 6 bases at J, with 7 bases between the two ends. CDR3 region: CSTSDGYTF. The CDR3 bases are TGCAGCACCTCGGATGGCTACACCTTC.

This clonotype was found a few times. V is TRBV5-1 and J is TRBJ2-3; D may be TRBD2 (5 bases). The germline V and J ends were trimmed by 5 bases and 5 bases, with 18 bases remaining between them. Per germline, CDR1 SGHRS and CDR2 YFSETQ. CDR3 size: 15 residues. The CDR3 region has the DNA TGCGCCAGCAGTTCTCCCGAAAGCGGCGTAGATACGCAGTATTTT. As protein: CASSSPESGVDTQYF.

This clonotype turned up a few times. V and J are TRBV5-1 and TRBJ2-3, with D possibly matching TRBD2 (5 bases). From germline, CDR1 is SGHRS and CDR2 YFSETQ. The germline V and J ends were trimmed by 0 bases and 5 bases, with 7 bases remaining between them. This CDR3 has 13 residues. CDR3 in amino acids: CASSLGEGDTQYF. The CDR3, as DNA: TGCGCCAGCAGCTTGGGAGAGGGAGATACGCAGTATTTT.

The table lists this clonotype with many counts. V is TRBV20-1 and J is TRBJ2-3; 10 bases fit TRBD2. V lost 4 bases to trimming and J lost 2 bases; unmatched junction nucleotides: 12. Germline V gives CDR1 DFQATT, CDR2 SNEGSKA (reference sequence). This CDR3 has 17 residues. The DNA of the CDR3 is TGCAGTGCTAAACATCCCACTAGCGGGGTCTTCACAGATACGCAGTATTTT. This encodes CSAKHPTSGVFTDTQYF.

The CDR3: CASSLLNANTGELFF. The CDR3 coding sequence is TGTGCCAGCAGTTTATTGAACGCGAACACCGGGGAGCTGTTTTTT. The V call is TRBV7-7, the J call TRBJ2-2, with unresolved D. The germline V gene has CDR1 SSHAT and CDR2 FNYEAQ (reference sequence). Trimming removed 6 bases from V and 0 bases from J, with 11 bases in between. The CDR3 totals 15 residues.

Many counts were recorded for this clonotype. The chain is built from TRBV7-2 and TRBJ1-1, with D perhaps TRBD1 (6 bases). Germline-derived CDR1 and CDR2 are SGHTA and FQGNSA. The V and J ends lost 8 bases and 0 bases respectively, with 10 bases between them. The CDR3 is made up of 13 amino acids. The CDR3 DNA sequence: TGTGCCAGCCAACAGGGAATGAACACTGAAGCTTTCTTT. It codes for CASQQGMNTEAFF.